These 25 T cell receptor beta chains were all obtained from the same sample, sequenced in a study of cytotoxic CD8 clonotypes in ibrutinib-treated CLL. The table came from immunoSEQ multiplex PCR; TCRdb's copy has only in-frame clones and leaves some out. The table records some 200,000 clones, 75% to 80% of them present only once. The sequenced sample was PBMCs, obtained after 12 months of ibrutinib treatment. Receptors originate from a human donor with chronic lymphocytic leukemia.

This chain uses TRBV4-2 with TRBJ2-2; D not resolved. The germline V and J ends were trimmed by 2 bases and 0 bases, with 4 bases remaining between them. The CDR3 spans 14 residues. CDR1 is LGHNA and CDR2 is YNFKEQ in the germline V gene. The CDR3, as DNA: TGTGCCAGCAGCCAAAGACCGAACACCGGGGAGCTGTTTTTT. This gives the protein CASSQRPNTGELFF.

This clone was found many times. This chain uses TRBV15 with TRBJ2-5; 10 positions agree with TRBD2. Trimming removed 5 bases from V and 2 bases from J; junction bases left unmatched: 11. The CDR3 is made up of 17 amino acids. Per germline, CDR1 LNHNV and CDR2 YYDKDF (reference sequence). Here the CDR3 reads CATSPWTSGPAQETQYF. The DNA of the CDR3 is TGTGCCACCAGCCCCTGGACTAGCGGACCCGCACAAGAGACCCAGTACTTC. The variable domain in full, completed from reference TRBV15 and TRBJ2-5, reads DAMVIQNPRYQVTQFGKPVTLSCSQTLNHNVMYWYQQKSSQAPKLLFHYYDKDFNNEADTPDNFQSRRPNTSFCFLDIRSPGLGDTAMYLCATSPWTSGPAQETQYFGPGTRLLVL.

The J gene is TRBJ2-2, the V gene TRBV15, with D tentatively TRBD1 (6 bases). Germline CDR1 and CDR2: LNHNV and YYDKDF (reference sequence). Trimming took 0 bases from V and 1 from J, leaving 15 bases between them. CDR3 length: 18 amino acids. The CDR3 bases are TGTGCCACCAGCAGAGATTACAGGGCAGGGAGGAACACCGGGGAGCTGTTTTTT. Protein sequence: CATSRDYRAGRNTGELFF.

V gene TRBV9 combines with J gene TRBJ2-1; TRBD2 agrees at 8 bases. J was trimmed by 7 bases and V by 2 bases; bases with no gene match: 11. The germline CDR1 and CDR2 sequences are SGDLS and YYNGEE. The CDR3 sequence is 16 residues long. The CDR3 loop is CASSVFSGLASNEQFF. The CDR3 DNA is TGTGCCAGCAGCGTTTTCTCTGGACTAGCCAGTAATGAGCAGTTCTTC.

V gene TRBV27 combines with J gene TRBJ2-7; D not certain. The germline gives CDR1 MNHEY, CDR2 SMNVEV (reference sequence). The CDR3 extends over 13 amino acids. V was clipped by 8 bases and J by 3 bases, with 14 bases between them. In nucleotides, the CDR3 is TGTGCCAGCTTCGACGGGCTTAACTACGAGCAGTACTTC. It encodes CASFDGLNYEQYF.

This chain joins TRBV7-9 and TRBJ1-1; D is uncertain. V was clipped by 3 bases and J by 4 bases, with 15 bases between them. Germline loops: CDR1 SEHNR, CDR2 FQNEAQ (reference sequence). The CDR3 totals 15 residues. The CDR3 loop reads CASSLRTPAGTEAFF. The CDR3 DNA reads TGTGCCAGCAGCTTGCGGACGCCGGCGGGCACTGAAGCTTTCTTT.

V and J are TRBV30 and TRBJ1-2; TRBD1 matches 9 bases. Trimming took 1 base from V and 3 from J; bases not matched to a gene: 0. Germline values: CDR1 GTSNPN, CDR2 SVGIG (reference sequence). The CDR3 is 13 amino acids. Written as DNA, the CDR3 is TGTGCCTGGAGTGGGACAGGGGACTATGGCTACACCTTC. It yields the protein CAWSGTGDYGYTF.

The V call is TRBV6-5, the J call TRBJ2-7; D possibly uses TRBD1 or TRBD2 (6 bases each). Trimming cost V 5 bases and J 7 bases, with 15 bases left between them. The CDR3 length is 13 residues. The germline gives CDR1 MNHEY, CDR2 SVGAGI. The CDR3 DNA reads as TGTGCCAGCAGTGCGGGACACCGTTTGGAGCAGTACTTC. Translated: CASSAGHRLEQYF.

The chain has TRBV10-3 and TRBJ2-5, with 8 bases fitting TRBD1. The trim removed 0 bases at V and 4 bases at J, leaving 1 base unmatched. This CDR3 contains 14 residues. Germline V CDR1 and CDR2: ENHRY, SYGVKD. CDR3 coding DNA: TGTGCCATCAGTGAGTCTCAGGGGGCAGAGACCCAGTACTTC. This translates into CAISESQGAETQYF.

V is TRBV7-6 and J is TRBJ2-1; either TRBD1 or TRBD2 may fit D (5 bases each). The CDR3 length is 16 residues. Germline V gene lookup returns CDR1 SGHVS and CDR2 FNYEAQ. Trimming took 6 bases from V and 0 from J, leaving 15 bases between them. Here the CDR3 DNA reads TGTGCCAGCAGTCCCAGTTTGAGGGGCTCCTACAATGAGCAGTTCTTC. The encoded protein is CASSPSLRGSYNEQFF.

The V gene is TRBV6-5, the J gene TRBJ2-7, with TRBD1 matching over 10 bases. Germline-derived CDR1 and CDR2 are MNHEY and SVGAGI. The V gene end was trimmed by 6 bases and the J gene end by 5 bases; junction bases not matched to a gene: 7. CDR3 size: 14 residues. Here the CDR3 DNA reads TGTGCCAGCAGCCCGGGACAGGGGCCGGACGAGCAGTACTTC. Amino acids: CASSPGQGPDEQYF.

This chain uses TRBV4-2 with TRBJ1-6; the D gene is possibly TRBD1 (6 bases). This CDR3 region has 17 residues. Trimming shortened V by 5 bases and J by 6 bases, and 20 bases separated the two germline ends. Per the germline V gene, CDR1 is LGHNA and CDR2 is YNFKEQ. CDR3 DNA: TGTGCCAGCAGCTCCCACTGGGACACCCTTCTTAATTCACCCCTCCACTTT. It yields the protein CASSSHWDTLLNSPLHF.

The chain is built from TRBV2 and TRBJ1-1; D is unresolved. Germline lookup yields CDR1 SNHLY and CDR2 FYNNEI. The CDR3 spans 10 residues. Trimming removed 3 bases from V and 4 bases from J, with 0 bases in between. This chain's CDR3 is CASSDTEAFF. The DNA for the CDR3 is TGTGCCAGCAGTGACACTGAAGCTTTCTTT.

This sequence joins TRBV21-1 and TRBJ1-2; the D call TRBD1 from the table was never checked on the DNA. TRBV21-1 is classified as a pseudogene. The CDR3 sequence is 12 residues long. The CDR3 loop reads CASSTGGPGYTF. The CDR3 DNA sequence: TGTGCCAGCAGCACAGGGGGCCCTGGCTACACCTTC.

The count of this clone is one. The chain is built from TRBV4-2 and TRBJ2-5, with 14 bases identical to TRBD2. The CDR3 length is 16 residues. The ends lost 4 bases at V and 1 base at J; junction bases unmatched: 2. Germline V lookup: CDR1 LGHNA, CDR2 YNFKEQ. CDR3 DNA: TGTGCCAGCAGCCCAGGGACTAGCGGGGGCCAAGAGACCCAGTACTTC. Protein product: CASSPGTSGGQETQYF.

The gene calls are TRBV18 and TRBJ1-2, with 8 bases lining up with TRBD1. There are 16 residues in the CDR3. V dropped 6 bases and J dropped 7; count of bases not matched to a gene: 16. Germline-derived CDR1 and CDR2 are KGHSH and LQKENI. CDR3 sequence: CASSPGTGAPAAGYTF. In DNA form, the CDR3 reads TGTGCCAGCTCCCCGGGGACAGGCGCCCCTGCTGCTGGCTACACCTTC.

The chain is built from TRBV7-6 and TRBJ2-5; D is undetermined. The CDR3 totals 12 residues. Germline CDR1 is SGHVS and CDR2 is FNYEAQ. V lost 2 bases to trimming and J lost 2 bases, with 3 bases between them. CDR3 coding DNA: TGTGCCAGCAGCTTACAACAAGAGACCCAGTACTTC. It translates to CASSLQQETQYF.

The chain has TRBV7-9 and TRBJ1-4, with 7 bases aligning to TRBD1. The CDR3 contains 16 residues. With V trimmed by 5 bases and J by 4 bases, 10 bases remained unmatched. Germline V gives CDR1 SEHNR, CDR2 FQNEAQ (reference sequence). The CDR3 DNA sequence: TGTGCCAGCAGCCGTTTACAGGGGATCGATAATGAAAAACTGTTTTTT. Protein: CASSRLQGIDNEKLFF. Complete variable domain (other parts from reference TRBV7-9 and TRBJ1-4): DTGVSQNPRHKITKRGQNVTFRCDPISEHNRLYWYRQTLGQGPEFLTYFQNEAQLEKSRLLSDRFSAERPKGSFSTLEIQRTEQGDSAMYLCASSRLQGIDNEKLFFGSGTQLSVL.

J is TRBJ2-7 and V is TRBV6-5; D perhaps matches TRBD1 (5 bases). CDR3 length: 15 amino acids. From germline, CDR1 is MNHEY and CDR2 SVGAGI. V lost 1 base, J lost 0 bases, and 10 bases lay in between. This CDR3 reads CASSYYRRSSYEQYF. The CDR3 DNA reads TGTGCCAGCAGTTACTACAGGAGAAGCTCCTACGAGCAGTACTTC.

The J gene is TRBJ1-1, the V gene TRBV29-1, with D tentatively TRBD1 (6 bases). The CDR3 runs 12 residues. CDR1 and CDR2 (germline): SQVTM, ANQGSEA. Trimming took 7 bases from V and 1 from J, leaving 10 bases between them. The CDR3 loop is CSARTENTEAFF. The CDR3 nucleotides read TGCAGCGCCCGGACAGAGAACACTGAAGCTTTCTTT.

The CDR3 protein is CASSTPTWGAYEQYF. CDR3 nucleotides: TGTGCCAGCAGTACGCCCACTTGGGGTGCCTACGAGCAGTACTTC. The V call is TRBV6-5, the J call TRBJ2-7; D uncertain. The CDR3 contains 15 residues. Germline V lookup: CDR1 MNHEY, CDR2 SVGAGI. The ends were cut back, 5 bases at V and 2 bases at J, with 16 bases in the middle.

This chain links TRBV7-9 with TRBJ2-7, with D possibly matching TRBD1 (6 bases). The CDR3 contains 18 residues. In germline, CDR1 is SEHNR, CDR2 FQNEAQ (reference sequence). V was cut by 1 base and J by 4 bases, with 23 bases left in between. The CDR3 DNA sequence: TGTGCCAGCAGCTTAGGAGGCAGGGGACACTCCCCCGTATACGAGCAGTACTTC. Encoded protein: CASSLGGRGHSPVYEQYF.

This chain uses TRBV5-1 with TRBJ1-1, with 7 bases identical to TRBD1. This CDR3 comprises 15 residues. The V and J ends lost 4 bases and 7 bases, in that order; junction bases with no gene match: 13. The germline V gene encodes CDR1 SGHRS and CDR2 YFSETQ. The CDR3 region is CASSKLVLQGDEAFF. The CDR3 DNA reads TGCGCCAGCAGCAAATTGGTCCTCCAGGGGGATGAAGCTTTCTTT.

With regard to this clone: The DNA is omitted, as the CDR3 cannot be located on it reliably, and the CDR3 follows TCRdb's listing. The chain joins TRBV5-6 to TRBJ1-5. CDR1 is SGHDT, CDR2 YYEEEE, per germline. The CDR3 is 14 amino acids long, termini counted. The chain's CDR3 is CASSFWRGAQPQHF.

The chain joins TRBV28 to TRBJ2-1; the match to TRBD2 covers 7 bases. With 4 bases clipped from V and 5 bases from J, the junction kept 14 bases outside the gene matches. Germline V gives CDR1 MDHEN, CDR2 SYDVKM. The CDR3 sequence is 17 residues long. The CDR3 DNA follows: TGTGCCAGCAGTTCACAAACACCAGGACTAGGGGACAATGAGCAGTTCTTC. Amino acid sequence: CASSSQTPGLGDNEQFF.